Listed below are T cell receptor beta chains from one sample, sequenced in a study of cytomegalovirus exposure and HLA in healthy donors. The assay was immunoSEQ multiplex PCR, and TCRdb's table has in-frame clones only and misses some. The profile shows approximately 110,000 clones, 60% to 85% of them singletons. The sample consisted of PBMCs. The receptors stem from a male donor in good health and CMV-seronegative. CDR3s include the opening cysteine and the closing phenylalanine or tryptophan. Clone size is stated in some rows and not others, as once, few, many or a class when expanded.

v_gene: TRBV7-2
abundance: -
j_gene: TRBJ1-5
CDR3aa: CASSLDREQPQHF

v_gene: TRBV5-6
abundance: few
j_gene: TRBJ2-7
CDR3aa: CASSLSGAGWEQYF

v_gene: TRBV7-9
abundance: few
j_gene: TRBJ1-1
CDR3aa: CASSSDRVNTEAFF

v_gene: TRBV4-1
abundance: -
j_gene: -
CDR3aa: CASSRVPGTGDEQYF

v_gene: TRBV19
abundance: -
j_gene: TRBJ2-1
CDR3aa: CASRAGATPPYNEQFF

v_gene: TRBV5-5
abundance: -
j_gene: TRBJ2-2
CDR3aa: CASSLQVTGELFF

v_gene: TRBV5-1
abundance: -
j_gene: TRBJ1-1
CDR3aa: CASSSRGTPNTEAFF

v_gene: TRBV5-4
abundance: -
j_gene: TRBJ1-3
CDR3aa: CASSLTSAGNTIYF

v_gene: TRBV28
abundance: -
j_gene: TRBJ2-3
CDR3aa: CASSLQALGTQYF

v_gene: TRBV19
abundance: -
j_gene: TRBJ2-1
CDR3aa: CASSHAGANEQFF

v_gene: TRBV29-1
abundance: -
j_gene: TRBJ2-1
CDR3aa: CSGASEGARGQFF

v_gene: TRBV4-2
abundance: -
j_gene: TRBJ2-5
CDR3aa: CASSQDGQREETQYF

v_gene: TRBV5-1
abundance: -
j_gene: TRBJ2-5
CDR3aa: CASSLQVQETQYF

v_gene: TRBV5-1
abundance: few
j_gene: TRBJ1-5
CDR3aa: CASSLGGQGNQPQHF

v_gene: TRBV11-1
abundance: -
j_gene: TRBJ2-7
CDR3aa: CASSLMKRDGSEQYF

v_gene: TRBV30
abundance: -
j_gene: TRBJ1-5
CDR3aa: CAWQVVGQPQHF

v_gene: TRBV7-2
abundance: once
j_gene: TRBJ2-1
CDR3aa: CASNLIGGGEDNEQFF

v_gene: TRBV7-3
abundance: -
j_gene: TRBJ2-7
CDR3aa: CASRASGSDEQYF

v_gene: TRBV27
abundance: few
j_gene: TRBJ2-7
CDR3aa: CASSLKGLAFSSYEQYF

v_gene: TRBV11-3
abundance: -
j_gene: TRBJ2-7
CDR3aa: CASSSRDRERAAQYF

v_gene: TRBV11-2
abundance: -
j_gene: TRBJ2-7
CDR3aa: CASSVDPRTSEQIFYEQYF

v_gene: TRBV7-6
abundance: -
j_gene: TRBJ1-5
CDR3aa: CASSLAGGEQPQHF

v_gene: TRBV4-2
abundance: -
j_gene: TRBJ2-1
CDR3aa: CASSQDFGAYQGLAGSEQFF

v_gene: TRBV2
abundance: -
j_gene: TRBJ2-7
CDR3aa: CASSEASYEQYF

v_gene: TRBV14
abundance: -
j_gene: TRBJ2-7
CDR3aa: CASSSLTYDEQYF

v_gene: TRBV19
abundance: -
j_gene: TRBJ2-7
CDR3aa: CASSISGDEQYF

v_gene: TRBV28
abundance: -
j_gene: TRBJ1-4
CDR3aa: CASSSPGRGTNEKLFF

v_gene: TRBV9
abundance: few
j_gene: TRBJ2-5
CDR3aa: CASSMNSQETQYF

v_gene: TRBV6-1
abundance: -
j_gene: TRBJ1-1
CDR3aa: CASSLIRGTEAFF

v_gene: TRBV29-1
abundance: -
j_gene: TRBJ2-1
CDR3aa: CSVLGGARSYNEQLF

v_gene: TRBV9
abundance: -
j_gene: TRBJ1-5
CDR3aa: CASPAVPSDRGNGSGHQPQHF

v_gene: TRBV6-6
abundance: once
j_gene: TRBJ1-6
CDR3aa: CASRGGQSSYNSPLHF

v_gene: TRBV18
abundance: -
j_gene: TRBJ2-5
CDR3aa: CASSPSGIETQYF

v_gene: TRBV4-1
abundance: -
j_gene: TRBJ2-5
CDR3aa: CASSRSESPGASGETQYF

v_gene: TRBV18
abundance: -
j_gene: TRBJ2-7
CDR3aa: CASSLPGGVEQYF

v_gene: TRBV5-1
abundance: -
j_gene: TRBJ2-1
CDR3aa: CASSPSGRPSSYNEQFF

v_gene: TRBV9
abundance: -
j_gene: TRBJ2-5
CDR3aa: CASSAGLAGGRPQETQYF

v_gene: TRBV6-1
abundance: -
j_gene: TRBJ1-1
CDR3aa: CASSEADRNTEAFF

v_gene: TRBV10-3
abundance: once
j_gene: TRBJ2-1
CDR3aa: CAISARDSGAEQFF

v_gene: TRBV6-1
abundance: medium-sized
j_gene: TRBJ2-3
CDR3aa: CASSELAGGPDTQYF

v_gene: TRBV5-4
abundance: -
j_gene: TRBJ2-5
CDR3aa: CASSFGDREVSETQYF

v_gene: TRBV5-1
abundance: -
j_gene: TRBJ2-3
CDR3aa: CASSLGGGTDTQYF

v_gene: TRBV15
abundance: -
j_gene: TRBJ2-3
CDR3aa: CATSRDSGSGNTQYF

v_gene: TRBV27
abundance: -
j_gene: TRBJ2-5
CDR3aa: CASSPGTRGTQYF

v_gene: TRBV11-3
abundance: -
j_gene: TRBJ2-2
CDR3aa: CASSSDRTGELFF

v_gene: TRBV6-6
abundance: -
j_gene: TRBJ1-2
CDR3aa: CASSYAQGDYGYTF